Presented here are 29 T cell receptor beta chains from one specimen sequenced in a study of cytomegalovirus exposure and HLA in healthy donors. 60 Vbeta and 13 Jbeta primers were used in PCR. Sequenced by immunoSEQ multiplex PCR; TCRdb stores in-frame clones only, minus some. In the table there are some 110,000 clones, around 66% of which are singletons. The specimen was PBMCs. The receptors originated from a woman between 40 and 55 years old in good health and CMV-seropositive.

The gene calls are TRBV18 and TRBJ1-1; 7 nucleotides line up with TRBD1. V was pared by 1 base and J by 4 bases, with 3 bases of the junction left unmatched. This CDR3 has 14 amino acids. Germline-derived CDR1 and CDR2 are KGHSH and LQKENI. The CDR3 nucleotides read TGTGCCAGCTCACCACAACAGGGGATCACTGAAGCTTTCTTT. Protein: CASSPQQGITEAFF. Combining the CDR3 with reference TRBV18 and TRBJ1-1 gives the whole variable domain NAGVMQNPRHLVRRRGQEARLRCSPMKGHSHVYWYRQLPEEGLKFMVYLQKENIIDESGMPKERFSAEFPKEGPSILRIQQVVRGDSAAYFCASSPQQGITEAFFGQGTRLTVV.

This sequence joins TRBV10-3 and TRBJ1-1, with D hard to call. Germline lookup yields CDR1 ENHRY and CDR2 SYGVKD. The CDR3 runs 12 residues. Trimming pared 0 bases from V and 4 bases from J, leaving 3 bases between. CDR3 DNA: TGTGCCATCAGTGAGTCAGCCACTGAAGCTTTCTTT. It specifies CAISESATEAFF.

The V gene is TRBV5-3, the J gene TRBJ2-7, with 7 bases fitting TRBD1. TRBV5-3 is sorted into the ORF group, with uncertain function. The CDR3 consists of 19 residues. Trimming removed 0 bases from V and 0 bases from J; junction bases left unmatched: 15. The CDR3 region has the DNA TGTGCCAGAAGCTTGGAACAGGGGACGGCACTTGAAAGCTCCTACGAGCAGTACTTC. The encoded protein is CARSLEQGTALESSYEQYF.

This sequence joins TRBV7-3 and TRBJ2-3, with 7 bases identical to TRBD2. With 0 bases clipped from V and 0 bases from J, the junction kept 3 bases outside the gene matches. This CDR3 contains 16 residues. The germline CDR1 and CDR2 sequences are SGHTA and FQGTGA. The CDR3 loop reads CASSLTGGTSTDTQYF. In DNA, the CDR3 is TGTGCCAGCAGCTTAACCGGGGGGACTAGCACAGATACGCAGTATTTT.

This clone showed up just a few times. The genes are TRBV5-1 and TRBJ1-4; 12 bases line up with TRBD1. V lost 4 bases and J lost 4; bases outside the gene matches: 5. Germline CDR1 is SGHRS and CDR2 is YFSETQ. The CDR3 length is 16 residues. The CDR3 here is CASSPGTGGHNEKLFF. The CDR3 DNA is TGCGCCAGCAGCCCAGGGACAGGGGGCCATAATGAAAAACTGTTTTTT.

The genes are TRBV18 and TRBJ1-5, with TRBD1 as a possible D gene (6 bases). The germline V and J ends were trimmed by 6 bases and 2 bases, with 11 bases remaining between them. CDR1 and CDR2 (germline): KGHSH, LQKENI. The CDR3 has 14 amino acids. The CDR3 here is CASSHGQRNQPQHF. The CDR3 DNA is TGTGCCAGCTCCCACGGACAGCGCAATCAGCCCCAGCATTTT.

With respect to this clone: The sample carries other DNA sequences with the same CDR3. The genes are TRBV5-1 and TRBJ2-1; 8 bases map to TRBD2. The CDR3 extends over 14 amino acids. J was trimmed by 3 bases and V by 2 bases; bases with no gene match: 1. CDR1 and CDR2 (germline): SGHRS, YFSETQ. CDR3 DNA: TGCGCCAGCAGCTTTAGCGGGATCTACAATGAGCAGTTCTTC. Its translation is CASSFSGIYNEQFF. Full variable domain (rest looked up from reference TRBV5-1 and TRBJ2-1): KAGVTQTPRYLIKTRGQQVTLSCSPISGHRSVSWYQQTPGQGLQFLFEYFSETQRNKGNFPGRFSGRQFSNSRSEMNVSTLELGDSALYLCASSFSGIYNEQFFGPGTRLTVL.

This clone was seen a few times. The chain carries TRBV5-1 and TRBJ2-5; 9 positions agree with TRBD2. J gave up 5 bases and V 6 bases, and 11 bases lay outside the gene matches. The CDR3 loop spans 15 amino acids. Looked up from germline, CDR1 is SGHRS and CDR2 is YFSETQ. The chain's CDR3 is CASTSGGRAGETQYF. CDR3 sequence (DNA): TGCGCCAGCACCTCAGGCGGGAGGGCCGGTGAGACCCAGTACTTC.

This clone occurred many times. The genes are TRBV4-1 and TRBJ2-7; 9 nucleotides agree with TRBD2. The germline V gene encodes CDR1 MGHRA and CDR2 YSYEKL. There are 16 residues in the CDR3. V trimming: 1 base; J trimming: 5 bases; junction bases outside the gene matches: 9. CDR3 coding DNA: TGCGCCAGCAGCCAAGGATTTAGCGGGAGCCAGGACGAGCAGTACTTC. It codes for CASSQGFSGSQDEQYF.

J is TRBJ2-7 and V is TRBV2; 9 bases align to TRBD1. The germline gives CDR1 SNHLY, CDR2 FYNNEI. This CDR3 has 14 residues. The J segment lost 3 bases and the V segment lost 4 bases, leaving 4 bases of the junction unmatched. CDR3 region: CASSGRDRDYEQYF. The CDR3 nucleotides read TGTGCCAGCAGTGGCCGGGACAGGGACTACGAGCAGTACTTC.

CDR3 in amino acids: CASSPVRRNTEAFF. DNA for the CDR3: TGTGCCAGCAGCCCCGTGCGGCGGAACACTGAAGCTTTCTTT. The V call is TRBV5-6, the J call TRBJ1-1; D is unclear. This CDR3 contains 14 residues. Trimming stripped 4 bases from V and 1 base from J, with 11 bases between. Germline CDR1 reads SGHDT; CDR2 reads YYEEEE.

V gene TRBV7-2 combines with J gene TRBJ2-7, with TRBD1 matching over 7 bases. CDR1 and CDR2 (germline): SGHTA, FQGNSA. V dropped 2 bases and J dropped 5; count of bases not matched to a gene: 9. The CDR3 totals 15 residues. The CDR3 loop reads CASSLRQGPWNEQYF. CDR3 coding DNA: TGTGCCAGCAGCTTACGACAGGGCCCCTGGAACGAGCAGTACTTC.

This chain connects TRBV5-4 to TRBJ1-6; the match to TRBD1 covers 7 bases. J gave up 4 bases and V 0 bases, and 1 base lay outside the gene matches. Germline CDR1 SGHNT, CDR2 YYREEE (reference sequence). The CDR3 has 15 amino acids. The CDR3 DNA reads TGTGCCAGCAGCTTGGAGACAGGGTATAATTCACCCCTCCACTTT. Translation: CASSLETGYNSPLHF.

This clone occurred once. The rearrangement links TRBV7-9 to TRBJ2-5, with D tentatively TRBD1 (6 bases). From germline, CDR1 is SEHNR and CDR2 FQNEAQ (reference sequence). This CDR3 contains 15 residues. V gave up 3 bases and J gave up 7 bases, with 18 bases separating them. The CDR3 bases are TGTGCCAGCAGCTTGGGTCAGGACATAGGGGGGACCCAGTACTTC. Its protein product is CASSLGQDIGGTQYF. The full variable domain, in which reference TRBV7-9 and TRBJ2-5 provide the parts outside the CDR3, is DTGVSQNPRHKITKRGQNVTFRCDPISEHNRLYWYRQTLGQGPEFLTYFQNEAQLEKSRLLSDRFSAERPKGSFSTLEIQRTEQGDSAMYLCASSLGQDIGGTQYFGPGTRLLVL.

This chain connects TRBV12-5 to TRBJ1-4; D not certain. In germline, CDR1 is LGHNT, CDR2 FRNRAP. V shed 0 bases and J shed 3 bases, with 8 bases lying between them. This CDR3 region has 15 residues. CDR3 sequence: CASGLVLGSNEKLFF. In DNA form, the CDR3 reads TGTGCTAGTGGTTTGGTACTAGGCTCTAATGAAAAACTGTTTTTT.

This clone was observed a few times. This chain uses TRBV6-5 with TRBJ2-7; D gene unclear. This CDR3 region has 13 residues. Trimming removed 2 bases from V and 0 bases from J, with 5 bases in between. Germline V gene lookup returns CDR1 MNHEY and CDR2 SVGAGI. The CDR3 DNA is TGTGCCAGCAGTTACCTGAGCTCCTACGAGCAGTACTTC. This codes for CASSYLSSYEQYF.

CDR3 amino acids: CASQGRYGYGYTF. DNA of the CDR3: TGTGCCAGCCAGGGAAGGTATGGCTATGGCTACACCTTC. The rearrangement joins TRBV14 to TRBJ1-2; possibly TRBD1 for D (5 bases). V dropped 8 bases and J dropped 4 bases, with 14 bases sitting between them. Per the germline V gene, CDR1 is SGHDN and CDR2 is FVKESK. The CDR3 runs to 13 residues.

CDR3 DNA sequence: TGTGCCAGCAGCTTGGCCCCGGGGACAGCGTACGAGCAGTACTTC. This encodes CASSLAPGTAYEQYF. This sequence joins TRBV5-8 and TRBJ2-7; the match to TRBD1 covers 7 bases. The CDR3 is made up of 15 amino acids. After removal of 0 bases from V and 4 bases from J, the junction contained 7 bases not matched to a gene. Per germline, CDR1 SGHTS and CDR2 YDEGEE. Supplemented by reference TRBV5-8 and TRBJ2-7, the full variable domain reads EAGVTQSPTHLIKTRGQQATLRCSPISGHTSVYWYQQALGLGLQFLLWYDEGEERNRGNFPPRFSGRQFPNYSSELNVNALELEDSALYLCASSLAPGTAYEQYFGPGTRLTVT.

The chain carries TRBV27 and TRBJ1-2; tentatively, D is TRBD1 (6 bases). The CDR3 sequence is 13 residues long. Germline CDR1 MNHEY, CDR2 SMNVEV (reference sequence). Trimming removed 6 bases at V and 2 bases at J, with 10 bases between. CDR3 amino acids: CASRGAVNYGYTF. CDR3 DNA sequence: TGTGCCAGCAGGGGGGCCGTCAACTATGGCTACACCTTC.

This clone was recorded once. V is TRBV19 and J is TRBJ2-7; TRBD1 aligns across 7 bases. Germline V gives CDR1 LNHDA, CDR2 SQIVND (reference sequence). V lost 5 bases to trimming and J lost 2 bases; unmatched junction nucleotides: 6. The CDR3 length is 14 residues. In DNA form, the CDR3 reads TGTGCCAGTAGTGGGAACAGGGGACCCTACGAGCAGTACTTC. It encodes CASSGNRGPYEQYF.

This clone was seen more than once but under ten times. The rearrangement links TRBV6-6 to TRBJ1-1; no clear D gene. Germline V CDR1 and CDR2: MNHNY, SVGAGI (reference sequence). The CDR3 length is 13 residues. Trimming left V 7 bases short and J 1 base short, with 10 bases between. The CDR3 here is CASTAGRNTEAFF. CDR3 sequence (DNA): TGTGCCAGCACCGCCGGGAGGAACACTGAAGCTTTCTTT.

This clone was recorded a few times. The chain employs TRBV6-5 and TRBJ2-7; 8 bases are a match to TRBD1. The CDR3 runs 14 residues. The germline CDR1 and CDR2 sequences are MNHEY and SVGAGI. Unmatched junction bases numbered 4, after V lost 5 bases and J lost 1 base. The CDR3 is CASSTGDRSYEQYF. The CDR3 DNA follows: TGTGCCAGCAGTACCGGGGACAGGTCCTACGAGCAGTACTTC.

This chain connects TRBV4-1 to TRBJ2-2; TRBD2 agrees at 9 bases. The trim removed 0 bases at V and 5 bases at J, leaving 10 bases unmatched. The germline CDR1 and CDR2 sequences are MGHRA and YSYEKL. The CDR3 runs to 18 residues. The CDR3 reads CASSQDSGGRARTGELFF. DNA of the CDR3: TGCGCCAGCAGCCAAGATAGCGGCGGGAGGGCAAGAACCGGGGAGCTGTTTTTT.

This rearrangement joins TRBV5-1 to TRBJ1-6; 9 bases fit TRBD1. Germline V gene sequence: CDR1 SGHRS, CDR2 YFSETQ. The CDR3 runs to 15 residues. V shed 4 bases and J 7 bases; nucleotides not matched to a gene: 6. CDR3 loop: CASSPDRGGNSPLHF. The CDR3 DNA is TGCGCCAGCAGCCCGGACAGGGGCGGGAATTCACCCCTCCACTTT.

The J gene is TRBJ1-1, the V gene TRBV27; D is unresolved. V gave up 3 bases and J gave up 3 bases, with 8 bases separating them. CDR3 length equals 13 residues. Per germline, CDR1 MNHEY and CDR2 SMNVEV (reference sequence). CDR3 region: CASSFRRDTEAFF. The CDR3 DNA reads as TGTGCCAGCAGTTTTAGGAGGGACACTGAAGCTTTCTTT.

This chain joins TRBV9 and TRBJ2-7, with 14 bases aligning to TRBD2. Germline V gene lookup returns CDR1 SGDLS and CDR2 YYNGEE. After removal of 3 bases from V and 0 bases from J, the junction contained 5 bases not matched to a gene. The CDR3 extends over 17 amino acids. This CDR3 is CASSGGLAGGSSYEQYF. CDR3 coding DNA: TGTGCCAGCAGCGGAGGACTAGCGGGAGGAAGCTCCTACGAGCAGTACTTC. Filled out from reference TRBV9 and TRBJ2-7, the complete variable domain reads DSGVTQTPKHLITATGQRVTLRCSPRSGDLSVYWYQQSLDQGLQFLIQYYNGEERAKGNILERFSAQQFPDLHSELNLSSLELGDSALYFCASSGGLAGGSSYEQYFGPGTRLTVT.

The CDR3 nucleotides are TGTGCCAGCAGCTTTTCCACTAGCGGGGGGGCCTATGGCTACACCTTC. It encodes CASSFSTSGGAYGYTF. V is TRBV27 and J is TRBJ1-2; the D gene is possibly TRBD1 (6 bases). Per the germline V gene, CDR1 is MNHEY and CDR2 is SMNVEV (reference sequence). Trimming removed 6 bases at V and 4 bases at J, with 21 bases between. The CDR3 spans 16 residues.

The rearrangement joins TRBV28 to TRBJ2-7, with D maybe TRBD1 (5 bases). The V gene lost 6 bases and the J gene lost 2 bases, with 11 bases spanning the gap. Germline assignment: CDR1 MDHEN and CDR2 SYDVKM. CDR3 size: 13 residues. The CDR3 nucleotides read TGTGCCAGCAGCTTGCAGGGCCCCTACGAGCAGTACTTC. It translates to CASSLQGPYEQYF.

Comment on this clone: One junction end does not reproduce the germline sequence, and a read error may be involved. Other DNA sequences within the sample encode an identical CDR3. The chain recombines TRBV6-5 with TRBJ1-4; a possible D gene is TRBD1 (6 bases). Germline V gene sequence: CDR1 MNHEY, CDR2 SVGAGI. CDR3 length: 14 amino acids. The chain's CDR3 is CASSMGRGNEKLFF. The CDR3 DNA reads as TGTGCCAGCAGCATGGGCAGGGGTAATGAAAAACTATTTTTT.